The rows below give T cell receptor beta chains drawn from one sample of a study of identical twins. TCRdb re-derived calls from the 5' RACE reads in MiXCR, one entry per CDR3 protein. The sample consists of fewer than 250,000 distinct CDR3 sequences, approximately 8% of them appearing once. These records were also assigned to another study, of yellow fever vaccine responses in identical twins.

The sample comprised CD8+ T cells sorted from blood. Every receptor here comes from a woman between 18 and 29 years old in good health. Each CDR3 is given with its conserved first and last residue. The order of the fields is clone size, V gene, J gene, D gene, CDR3 DNA, CDR3 protein. A D gene is named only where the DNA matches it firmly. Clone sizes are given selectively: once, few, many, or a class where the clone is expanded.

NA,TRBV12-3/TRBV12-4,TRBJ1-1,TRBD1,TGTGCCAGCAGTTTCCCGGGACAGAGGGGAGAGGCTTTCTTT,CASSFPGQRGEAFF
many,TRBV7-6,TRBJ2-1,TRBD2,TGTGCCAGCAGCCCCTTTTTTGGACTAGCGGGAGGAGAAAGTTACAATGAGCAGTTCTTC,CASSPFFGLAGGESYNEQFF
many,TRBV12-3/TRBV12-4,TRBJ2-2,NA,TGTGCCAGCAACGAAGACTACCCCACCGGGGAGCTGTTTTTT,CASNEDYPTGELFF
many,TRBV12-3/TRBV12-4,TRBJ2-1,NA,TGTGCCAGCAAACCATCCTGGGGGGTCTACAATGAGCAGTTCTTC,CASKPSWGVYNEQFF
few,TRBV24-1,TRBJ2-3,TRBD1,TGTGCCACCAGTGAGCCTAGGACAGGGAGCACAGATACGCAGTATTTT,CATSEPRTGSTDTQYF
many,TRBV3-1,TRBJ2-1,TRBD2,TGTGCCAGCAGCCAAGGACTAGCCAATGAGCAGTTCTTC,CASSQGLANEQFF
few,TRBV28,TRBJ2-5,NA,TGTGCCAGCAGTTTGATGGGACTCCAAGAGACCCAGTACTTC,CASSLMGLQETQYF
many,TRBV11-1,TRBJ2-1,NA,TGTGCCAGCAGCGCAACGCCATCTCTTAGCGGAACCTACAATGAGCAGTTCTTC,CASSATPSLSGTYNEQFF
many,TRBV20-1,TRBJ2-2,TRBD2,TGCAGTGCTAGAGATTTTGGGATAGCGGGGCCCGCGAACACCGGGGAGCTGTTTTTT,CSARDFGIAGPANTGELFF
few,TRBV5-6,TRBJ2-1,NA,TGTGCCAGCAGCGGGGGCCCTAATGAGCAGTTCTTC,CASSGGPNEQFF
NA,TRBV6-1,TRBJ1-1,TRBD1,TGTGCCAGCAGTAAGACAGGGGCTCGAACAACTGAAGCTTTCTTT,CASSKTGARTTEAFF
NA,TRBV4-1,TRBJ2-1,NA,TGCGCCAGCAGCCAGGGGACTGGGTCTGAGCAGTTCTTC,CASSQGTGSEQFF
NA,TRBV11-3,TRBJ2-5,NA,TGTGCCAGCAGCCCAGAGGTAGAAGAGACCCAGTACTTC,CASSPEVEETQYF
NA,TRBV2,TRBJ2-5,NA,TGTGCCAGCGTTGGAGAGACCCAGTACTTC,CASVGETQYF
many,TRBV3-1,TRBJ2-1,TRBD2,TGTGCCAGCAGCCCGGGAGGGACTAGCGTTTGGTATGAGCAGTTCTTC,CASSPGGTSVWYEQFF
many,TRBV29-1,TRBJ2-3,NA,TGCAGCGTTGAACCAACTAGTCACACAGATACGCAGTATTTT,CSVEPTSHTDTQYF
NA,TRBV12-3/TRBV12-4,TRBJ1-5,NA,TGTGCCAGCAGTAAACGGGGGTACAGGGAGAGCAATCAGCCCCAGCATTTT,CASSKRGYRESNQPQHF
NA,TRBV4-1,TRBJ2-5,NA,TGCGCCAGCAGCCAGCAGGGGCTGGCAGAGACCCAGTACTTC,CASSQQGLAETQYF
many,TRBV10-3,TRBJ2-3,TRBD2,TGTGCCATCAACGAAGGACTAGGGCTAGGCGATACGCAGTATTTT,CAINEGLGLGDTQYF
few,TRBV20-1,TRBJ2-5,TRBD2,TGCAGTTCCCGACTAGCGGGGTTGCCGGGCCAAGAGACCCAGTACTTC,CSSRLAGLPGQETQYF
few,TRBV19,TRBJ2-1,NA,TGTGCCAGTAGTATAGGTGGCCCTTACAATGAGCAGTTCTTC,CASSIGGPYNEQFF
many,TRBV6-6,TRBJ2-3,TRBD2,TGTGCCAGCGAGCGGGACGGTGGGTCAGATACGCAGTATTTT,CASERDGGSDTQYF
NA,TRBV5-1,TRBJ2-5,TRBD1,TGCGCCAGCAGCTTGGACCCCTCGGGACAGGGTGAGGAGACCCAGTACTTC,CASSLDPSGQGEETQYF
many,TRBV7-9,TRBJ2-3,NA,TGTGCCAGCAGCAGACAAGACACAGATACGCAGTATTTT,CASSRQDTDTQYF
NA,TRBV27,TRBJ2-3,NA,TGTGCCAGCAGTTTATTTTCAGGGGGGATAGCGGGGCCAAGCACAGATACGCAGTATTTT,CASSLFSGGIAGPSTDTQYF
NA,TRBV15,TRBJ2-1,TRBD2,TGTGCCACCAGCAGAACGCGGGAGGACTACAATGAGCAGTTCTTC,CATSRTREDYNEQFF
NA,TRBV5-4,TRBJ1-1,NA,TGTGCCAGCAGCGGCGACAGTAACACTGAAGCTTTCTTT,CASSGDSNTEAFF
NA,TRBV6-1,TRBJ2-7,NA,TGTGCCAGCAGTGAAGTGGCAGGCGGTGAGCAGTACTTC,CASSEVAGGEQYF
NA,TRBV7-3,TRBJ2-2,TRBD1,TGTGCCAGCAGCACGACAGGGGAGAACACCGGGGAGCTGTTTTTT,CASSTTGENTGELFF
many,TRBV20-1,TRBJ2-7,NA,TGCAGTGCTAGAGCCTCCGGGAACTCCTACGAGCAGTACTTC,CSARASGNSYEQYF
many,TRBV3-1,TRBJ2-2,NA,TGTGCCAGCAGTGACACCGGGGAGCTGTTTTTT,CASSDTGELFF